The 22 T cell receptor beta chains reported below all come from one sample, sequenced in a study of Graves' ophthalmopathy and Graves' hyperthyroidism. Scientists amplified the TCR beta CDR3 regions from RNA transcripts. First-round RT-PCR used HTBI primers; second-round multiplex PCR followed. TCRdb analysed the multiplex PCR reads with MiXCR anew, one entry per CDR3 protein. The data show roughly 610,000 distinct CDR3 sequences, about 20% seen once. The source material was peripheral blood. The receptor set was obtained from a young woman with stable Graves' hyperthyroidism. Some clones in this sample may be carry-over from other donors' samples.

Of note for this clonotype: A much larger clone is a single base away; this may be a read error. The J gene is TRBJ1-5, the V gene TRBV10-3; D is uncertain. CDR1 and CDR2 (germline): ENHRY, SYGVKD. This CDR3 has 16 residues. The CDR3 DNA sequence: TGTGCCATCAGTGAGTCGATTTTCAGTAGCAATCAGTCCCAGCATTTT. Amino acid sequence: CAISESIFSSNQSQHF.

This clonotype was counted ten times or more. The V and J genes are TRBV27 and TRBJ1-2; no reliable D call. Germline V lookup: CDR1 MNHEY, CDR2 SMNVEV (reference sequence). This CDR3 spans 15 amino acids. V lost 5 bases, J lost 1 base, and 14 bases lay in between. CDR3 nucleotide sequence: TGTGCCAGCAGTCAAAACTACGCCGGTAACTATGGCTACACCTTC. Amino acids: CASSQNYAGNYGYTF.

This chain uses TRBV4-1 with TRBJ1-5; D is unresolved. Trimming removed 1 base from V and 7 bases from J, with 14 bases in between. The CDR3 runs 15 residues. The V gene's germline CDR1 is MGHRA and CDR2 YSYEKL. The CDR3 reads CASSQVRQSRQPQHF. CDR3 sequence (DNA): TGCGCCAGCAGCCAAGTGAGGCAGTCCCGGCAGCCCCAGCATTTT.

The chain links TRBV12-3 or TRBV12-4 to TRBJ1-2, with a tentative D call TRBD1 (5 bases). CDR3 size: 14 residues. V gave up 10 bases and J gave up 3 bases, with 18 bases separating them. The CDR3 sequence is CATDVSTGDYGYTF. In DNA, the CDR3 is TGTGCCACCGACGTCAGTACGGGGGACTATGGCTACACCTTC.

This clonotype occurred many times. The junction differs from germline at one of its ends, possibly a read error. The V call is TRBV12-3 or TRBV12-4, the J call TRBJ1-5; no reliable D call. The CDR3 extends over 10 amino acids. The CDR3 loop reads CANSLKPQHF. The DNA of the CDR3 is TGTGCCAACAGTTTGAAGCCCCAGCATTTT.

This clonotype was detected ten times or more. The chain uses TRBV2 and TRBJ1-5, with D hard to call. The germline gives CDR1 SNHLY, CDR2 FYNNEI. V shed 4 bases and J shed 6 bases, with 10 bases lying between them. The CDR3 has 13 amino acids. CDR3: CASSVNSGQPQHF. CDR3 in DNA: TGTGCCAGCAGTGTGAACTCGGGTCAGCCCCAGCATTTT.

This clonotype was picked up many times. The chain has TRBV5-5 and TRBJ2-5, with 8 bases that match TRBD2. Germline V CDR1 and CDR2: SGHKS, YYEKEE (reference sequence). V was pared by 0 bases and J by 2 bases, with 6 bases of the junction left unmatched. The CDR3 is 16 amino acids. The CDR3 here is CASSLAPLAGQETQYF. DNA of the CDR3: TGTGCCAGCAGCTTGGCCCCCTTAGCGGGACAAGAGACCCAGTACTTC.

This clonotype was observed many times. V gene TRBV5-1 combines with J gene TRBJ1-2; no clear D. Germline CDR1 reads SGHRS; CDR2 reads YFSETQ. The germline V and J ends were trimmed by 0 bases and 7 bases, with 13 bases remaining between them. CDR3 size: 14 residues. CDR3 nucleotide sequence: TGCGCCAGCAGCTTGGACGGCCTGGGTCCTGGCTACACCTTC. Translation: CASSLDGLGPGYTF.

This clonotype was observed at least ten times. V and J are TRBV7-9 and TRBJ1-1; D remains ambiguous. Germline CDR1 reads SEHNR; CDR2 reads FQNEAQ (reference sequence). Trimming cost V 2 bases and J 5 bases, with 6 bases left between them. The CDR3 is 12 residues long. CDR3 DNA: TGTGCCAGCAGCTTATACGGTACTGAAGCTTTCTTT. Encoded protein: CASSLYGTEAFF. Full variable domain (remainder filled in from reference TRBV7-9 and TRBJ1-1): DTGVSQNPRHKITKRGQNVTFRCDPISEHNRLYWYRQTLGQGPEFLTYFQNEAQLEKSRLLSDRFSAERPKGSFSTLEIQRTEQGDSAMYLCASSLYGTEAFFGQGTRLTVV.

In this sample, this clonotype turned up many times. The J gene is TRBJ1-1, the V gene TRBV7-9; D call uncertain. V lost 5 bases, J lost 5 bases, and 18 bases lay in between. Per germline, CDR1 SEHNR and CDR2 FQNEAQ (reference sequence). This CDR3 is built from 15 residues. The CDR3 DNA is TGTGCCAGCAGCGCCCGCGCTTTCGAGGAGACTGAAGCTTTCTTT. Translated, it gives CASSARAFEETEAFF. Full variable domain (rest looked up from reference TRBV7-9 and TRBJ1-1): DTGVSQNPRHKITKRGQNVTFRCDPISEHNRLYWYRQTLGQGPEFLTYFQNEAQLEKSRLLSDRFSAERPKGSFSTLEIQRTEQGDSAMYLCASSARAFEETEAFFGQGTRLTVV.

This clonotype has a single count. The V gene is TRBV24-1, the J gene TRBJ2-2, with 9 bases aligning to TRBD1. Trimming cost V 5 bases and J 5 bases; bases outside gene matches: 5. The germline gives CDR1 KGHDR, CDR2 SFDVKD. CDR3 length: 15 residues. The CDR3: CATSVGQGRTGELFF. The CDR3 region has the DNA TGTGCCACCAGTGTGGGACAGGGCAGGACCGGGGAGCTGTTTTTT.

This clonotype was counted ten times or more. This chain joins TRBV28 and TRBJ2-4; D gene uncertain. In germline, CDR1 is MDHEN, CDR2 SYDVKM. The CDR3 extends over 15 amino acids. V shed 7 bases and J shed 0 bases, with 13 bases lying between them. In nucleotides, the CDR3 is TGTGCCAGCAAATCCTCAACGCTAGCCAAAAACATTCAGTACTTC. Translated: CASKSSTLAKNIQYF.

This clonotype was recorded many times. This sequence joins TRBV19 and TRBJ2-7; D is uncertain. V was clipped by 7 bases and J by 3 bases, with 10 bases between them. This CDR3 is built from 12 residues. Per the germline V gene, CDR1 is LNHDA and CDR2 is SQIVND (reference sequence). The chain's CDR3 is CASTAEDYEQYF. DNA for the CDR3: TGTGCCAGTACTGCAGAAGACTACGAGCAGTACTTC.

This clonotype came up many times. The rearrangement uses TRBV6-1 and TRBJ1-6; no clear D. Germline V CDR1 and CDR2: MNHNS, SASEGT. V shed 6 bases and J shed 5 bases, with 8 bases lying between them. The length of the CDR3 is 13 residues. The CDR3 DNA reads as TGTGCCAGCAGGCGACAAGATAATTCACCCCTCCACTTT. It encodes CASRRQDNSPLHF.

This clonotype was detected many times. V is TRBV11-2 and J is TRBJ2-5, with no clear D. Trimming stripped 5 bases from V and 3 bases from J, with 10 bases between. Looked up from germline, CDR1 is SGHAT and CDR2 is FQNNGV. CDR3 length: 13 residues. DNA for the CDR3: TGTGCCAGCAGCCCACGTTTAAAAGAGACCCAGTACTTC. Amino acid sequence: CASSPRLKETQYF.

This clonotype was seen ten or more times. The J gene is TRBJ2-7, the V gene TRBV7-2; D not resolved. The CDR3 spans 13 residues. V was shortened by 4 bases and J by 0 bases, with 7 bases between the two germline ends. Germline lookup yields CDR1 SGHTA and CDR2 FQGNSA. The CDR3 loop is CASSSPVSYEQYF. The CDR3 DNA sequence: TGTGCCAGCAGCTCACCTGTCTCCTACGAGCAGTACTTC.

This clonotype was found many times. V usage is TRBV29-1 and J usage is TRBJ1-5; D perhaps matches TRBD1 (5 bases). Per germline, CDR1 SQVTM and CDR2 ANQGSEA. The CDR3 runs 14 residues. Trimming left V 5 bases short and J 1 base short, with 12 bases between. The CDR3: CSVLTGGSNQPQHF. CDR3 DNA: TGCAGCGTTTTGACGGGGGGAAGCAATCAGCCCCAGCATTTT.

This clonotype was detected many times. The chain recombines TRBV20-1 with TRBJ1-3; 8 bases are shared with TRBD1. Germline CDR1 and CDR2: DFQATT and SNEGSKA (reference sequence). V shed 5 bases and J 2 bases; nucleotides not matched to a gene: 2. The CDR3 contains 13 residues. In DNA, the CDR3 is TGCAGTGCTGGGACAGGCCCTGGAAACACCATATATTTT. This encodes CSAGTGPGNTIYF.

The CDR3 loop is CASSEDRFLETQYF. DNA for the CDR3: TGTGCCAGCAGCGAGGACAGATTTTTAGAGACCCAGTACTTC. This rearrangement joins TRBV6-1 to TRBJ2-5; a weak D match, TRBD1 (6 bases). In germline, CDR1 is MNHNS, CDR2 SASEGT. Trimming left V 6 bases short and J 4 bases short, with 15 bases between. The CDR3 totals 14 residues.

This clonotype appeared many times. The chain combines TRBV7-3 with TRBJ2-4; 8 nucleotides align to TRBD1. CDR3 length: 15 amino acids. Unmatched junction bases numbered 10, after V lost 4 bases and J lost 8 bases. Germline loops: CDR1 SGHTA, CDR2 FQGTGA. CDR3 in DNA: TGTGCCAGCAGCTCGGGACAGGCGCTGAGGGACATTCAGTACTTC. This codes for CASSSGQALRDIQYF. Full variable domain (remainder filled in from reference TRBV7-3 and TRBJ2-4): GAGVSQTPSNKVTEKGKYVELRCDPISGHTALYWYRQSLGQGPEFLIYFQGTGAADDSGLPNDRFFAVRPEGSVSTLKIQRTERGDSAVYLCASSSGQALRDIQYFGAGTRLSVL.

The sample holds many counts of this clonotype. The V call is TRBV6-1, the J call TRBJ2-7; TRBD2 aligns across 10 bases. V dropped 6 bases and J dropped 4; count of bases not matched to a gene: 9. The germline gives CDR1 MNHNS, CDR2 SASEGT. The CDR3 is 15 residues long. CDR3 loop: CASRRSGGALYEQYF. CDR3 coding DNA: TGTGCCAGCAGAAGGAGCGGGGGGGCATTGTACGAGCAGTACTTC.

The sample holds many counts of this clonotype. The chain combines TRBV6-2 or TRBV6-3 with TRBJ2-7, with D maybe TRBD1 (6 bases). This CDR3 is 14 amino acids long. Germline-derived CDR1 and CDR2 are MNHEY and SVGEGT. V was clipped by 4 bases and J by 4 bases, with 14 bases between them. The CDR3 region has the DNA TGTGCCAGCAGTTTTGGGGGCTCTAATTACGAGCAGTACTTC. Amino acid sequence: CASSFGGSNYEQYF.